This TCR beta chain emerged from a study of CD8 T cells in ankylosing spondylitis. Findings of the study overall: Disease-linked clones bore a CD8+ phenotype, appearing relatively rarely in peripheral blood.

Each CDR3 protein gets one entry after TCRdb re-called the 5' RACE reads with MiXCR. Of some 87,000 distinct CDR3 sequences in the sample, roughly 9.6% were seen once. On this clonotype itself: The antigen is unknown.

Trimming cost V 6 bases and J 0 bases; bases outside gene matches: 5. The CDR3 extends over 15 amino acids. The chain has TRBV12-3 or TRBV12-4 and TRBJ1-5; 7 bases agree with TRBD1. This TCR came from a male donor with ankylosing spondylitis or in good health (not recorded which). Sequenced material: blood, either unsorted or a sorted T cell fraction (not recorded which). The CDR3 bases are TGTGCCAGCAGCCGTGACAGGGTTAGCAATCAGCCCCAGCATTTT. Translation: CASSRDRVSNQPQHF.